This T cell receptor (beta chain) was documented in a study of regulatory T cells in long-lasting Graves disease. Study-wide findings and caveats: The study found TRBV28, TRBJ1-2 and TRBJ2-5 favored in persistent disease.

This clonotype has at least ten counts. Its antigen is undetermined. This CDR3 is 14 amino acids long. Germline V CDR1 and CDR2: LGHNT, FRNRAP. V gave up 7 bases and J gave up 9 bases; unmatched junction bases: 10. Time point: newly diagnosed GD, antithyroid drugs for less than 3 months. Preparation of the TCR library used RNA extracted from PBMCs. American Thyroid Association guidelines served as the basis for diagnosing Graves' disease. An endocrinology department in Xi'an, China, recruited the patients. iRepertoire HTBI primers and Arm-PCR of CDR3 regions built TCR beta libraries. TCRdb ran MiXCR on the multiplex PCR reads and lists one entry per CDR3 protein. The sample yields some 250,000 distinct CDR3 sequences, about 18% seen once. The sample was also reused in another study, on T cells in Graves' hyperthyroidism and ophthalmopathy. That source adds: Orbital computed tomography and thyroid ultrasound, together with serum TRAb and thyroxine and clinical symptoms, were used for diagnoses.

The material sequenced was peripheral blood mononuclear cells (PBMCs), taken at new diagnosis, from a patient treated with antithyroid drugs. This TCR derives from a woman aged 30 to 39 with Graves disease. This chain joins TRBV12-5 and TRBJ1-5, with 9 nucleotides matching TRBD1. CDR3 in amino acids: CASDAGTGNLPQHF. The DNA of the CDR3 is TGTGCTAGTGACGCCGGGACAGGGAATTTGCCCCAGCATTTT.